Described below is a single T cell receptor (beta chain) sequence and its context. The antigen is unknown. The PCR used 60 Vbeta and 13 Jbeta primers. Method: immunoSEQ multiplex PCR; TCRdb's copy keeps in-frame clones and lacks some. The table has fewer than 200,000 clones, approximately 80% seen once; the top ten hold 2.9%. The V gene lost 1 base and the J gene lost 0 bases, with 13 bases spanning the gap. This CDR3 is 17 amino acids long. Germline CDR1 LNHDA, CDR2 SQIVND (reference sequence). Nominally healthy donors were sampled, though unrecorded immune exposures were likely. The data originate from a study of cytomegalovirus exposure and HLA in healthy donors. General study points: A later analysis found common viral pathogens apparently linked to several of the most significant clusters.

The V call is TRBV19, the J call TRBJ2-4; D is uncertain. What was sequenced was PBMCs. This sequence was found in a female donor in good health and CMV-seronegative. CDR3 sequence (DNA): TGTGCCAGTAGTATAGTTCACGGTGGTGTAGCCAAAAACATTCAGTACTTC. Translated: CASSIVHGGVAKNIQYF. The full variable domain, its missing parts supplied by reference TRBV19 and TRBJ2-4, is DGGITQSPKYLFRKEGQNVTLSCEQNLNHDAMYWYRQDPGQGLRLIYYSQIVNDFQKGDIAEGYSVSREKKESFPLTVTSAQKNPTAFYLCASSIVHGGVAKNIQYFGAGTRLSVL.